Below are 27 T cell receptor beta chains sequenced from a single sample in a study of T cells expressing NK-cell markers. One entry per CDR3 protein, without DNA, is what TCRdb gives after re-calling the 5' RACE reads. The sample includes hundreds of thousands of distinct CDR3 sequences. The sequenced sample was blood T cells: a sorted CD56 or NKG2C T cell subset, CD4+ or CD8+ T cells, or bulk PBMC T cells (not recorded which). All receptors derive from a woman between 18 and 75 years old in good health.

The V gene is TRBV11-1, the J gene TRBJ2-2; TCRdb returns TRBD2, unconfirmable since there is no DNA. The CDR3 totals 17 residues. CDR1 and CDR2 (germline): SGHAT, FQDESV (reference sequence). This chain's CDR3 is CASSLDLAGPNTGQLFF.

This chain links TRBV10-2 with TRBJ2-3; TCRdb names TRBD2, which stays unverified in the absence of DNA. Germline values: CDR1 WSHSY, CDR2 SAAADI. The CDR3 runs 14 residues. This CDR3 reads CASSTAGGTDTQYF.

The chain carries TRBV5-1 and TRBJ2-3; the D call of TRBD1 rests on TCRdb alone, since no DNA is present to check it. This CDR3 contains 13 residues. Per the germline V gene, CDR1 is SGHRS and CDR2 is YFSETQ. The CDR3 is CASSWTDSDTQYF.

The rearrangement uses TRBV6-1 and TRBJ1-5. The CDR3 is made up of 14 amino acids. The germline gives CDR1 MNHNS, CDR2 SASEGT. CDR3 loop: CASSLTWGNQPQHF.

This chain connects TRBV6-5 to TRBJ1-1. In germline, CDR1 is MNHEY, CDR2 SVGAGI. The CDR3 runs 15 residues. The CDR3 loop is CASSYPAGANTEAFF.

V is TRBV27 and J is TRBJ2-7. Germline V gives CDR1 MNHEY, CDR2 SMNVEV (reference sequence). The CDR3 is made up of 14 amino acids. The CDR3 sequence is CASSLRGSLHEQYF.

This chain joins TRBV7-9 and TRBJ2-7; there is no DNA to check the TCRdb D call of TRBD1. The CDR3 loop spans 14 amino acids. Germline assignment: CDR1 SEHNR and CDR2 FQNEAQ (reference sequence). The CDR3 is CASSLTGDSSEQYF.

The CDR3 loop reads CASSLESRTSGPDTQYF. The rearrangement links TRBV11-2 to TRBJ2-3; absent DNA, TCRdb's TRBD2 call cannot be checked. In germline, CDR1 is SGHAT, CDR2 FQNNGV. The CDR3 length is 17 residues.

This chain uses TRBV7-2 with TRBJ2-7; TCRdb proposes TRBD1, but this gene call is untestable without DNA. CDR1 is SGHTA, CDR2 FQGNSA, per germline. The CDR3 sequence is 14 residues long. The CDR3 sequence is CASSLDAGGYEQYF.

The chain couples TRBV7-9 to TRBJ1-2. Germline-derived CDR1 and CDR2 are SEHNR and FQNEAQ (reference sequence). The CDR3 has 16 residues. CDR3 protein: CASERAGGEANYGYTF.

The genes are TRBV7-2 and TRBJ1-1. The CDR3 sequence is 16 residues long. Germline CDR1 is SGHTA and CDR2 is FQGNSA. The CDR3 region is CASSPSPGLMNTEAFF. The variable domain in full, with the rest retrieved from reference TRBV7-2 and TRBJ1-1, is GAGVSQSPSNKVTEKGKDVELRCDPISGHTALYWYRQSLGQGLEFLIYFQGNSAPDKSGLPSDRFSAERTGGSVSTLTIQRTQQEDSAVYLCASSPSPGLMNTEAFFGQGTRLTVV.

This chain joins TRBV20-1 and TRBJ2-3; TCRdb calls TRBD1, which cannot be checked without DNA. In germline, CDR1 is DFQATT, CDR2 SNEGSKA (reference sequence). The CDR3 consists of 13 residues. The CDR3 protein is CSAIGRGSDTQYF.

This chain links TRBV20-1 with TRBJ2-3; TCRdb's D call of TRBD2 is untestable without DNA. The CDR3 is 14 residues long. Germline assignment: CDR1 DFQATT and CDR2 SNEGSKA (reference sequence). The CDR3 reads CSAQLAVHGDTQYF.

This rearrangement joins TRBV7-8 to TRBJ2-2; the TRBD1 assignment by TCRdb is unverifiable without DNA. This CDR3 has 15 amino acids. Germline CDR1 is SGHVS and CDR2 is FQNEAQ. CDR3 sequence reads: CASKGVRGSAGELFF.

This chain uses TRBV29-1 with TRBJ1-3. This CDR3 spans 12 amino acids. CDR1 and CDR2 (germline): SQVTM, ANQGSEA. CDR3 protein: CSVAESGYTIYF.

This chain links TRBV30 with TRBJ1-1; the TCRdb D gene call, TRBD1, has no DNA to confirm it. Germline CDR1 is GTSNPN and CDR2 is SVGIG (reference sequence). The CDR3 is made up of 13 amino acids. The CDR3: CAWMIQGVGEAFF.

The gene calls are TRBV6-2 or TRBV6-3 and TRBJ2-5; TCRdb returns TRBD1, unconfirmable since there is no DNA. Germline CDR1 reads MNHEY; CDR2 reads SVGEGT. This CDR3 contains 14 residues. Here the CDR3 reads CASSDPPIGETQYF.

This sequence joins TRBV7-6 and TRBJ2-2; there is no DNA to check the TCRdb D call of TRBD2. Germline V lookup: CDR1 SGHVS, CDR2 FNYEAQ. This CDR3 comprises 16 residues. The CDR3 loop reads CASSPRESLGTGELFF.

CDR3 amino acids: CSAGTDGLGETQYF. This chain joins TRBV20-1 and TRBJ2-5; TCRdb indicates TRBD2, and absent DNA this call remains unverified. Germline V gives CDR1 DFQATT, CDR2 SNEGSKA (reference sequence). The length of the CDR3 is 14 residues.

The chain employs TRBV28 and TRBJ2-6. Looked up from germline, CDR1 is MDHEN and CDR2 is SYDVKM. The CDR3 has 14 amino acids. The CDR3: CAILAESGANVLTF. Looking up the rest from reference TRBV28 and TRBJ2-6 gives the full variable domain: DVKVTQSSRYLVKRTGEKVFLECVQDMDHENMFWYRQDPGLGLRLIYFSYDVKMKEKGDIPEGYSVSREKKERFSLILESASTNQTSMYLCAILAESGANVLTFGAGSRLTVL.

The V call is TRBV5-6, the J call TRBJ2-5; TCRdb names TRBD2, which stays unverified in the absence of DNA. The V gene's germline CDR1 is SGHDT and CDR2 YYEEEE. The CDR3 consists of 15 residues. The CDR3 is CASIGEGLAGETQYF.

This sequence joins TRBV5-1 and TRBJ1-1. This CDR3 comprises 14 residues. CDR1 SGHRS and CDR2 YFSETQ come from the germline V gene. This CDR3 is CASSPKTLNTEAFF.

V usage is TRBV7-2 and J usage is TRBJ2-5; TCRdb calls TRBD1, which cannot be checked without DNA. The CDR3 is made up of 14 amino acids. Germline loops: CDR1 SGHTA, CDR2 FQGNSA. CDR3: CASSPAGLGRAQYF.

V gene TRBV12-3 or TRBV12-4 combines with J gene TRBJ1-5; the D gene TCRdb calls, TRBD1, cannot be checked with no DNA. The CDR3 is 15 residues long. This CDR3 reads CASSPGAISNQPQHF.

This chain connects TRBV7-2 to TRBJ2-3; there is no DNA to check the TCRdb D call of TRBD1. The V gene's germline CDR1 is SGHTA and CDR2 FQGNSA. This CDR3 is 14 amino acids long. The CDR3: CASSSYGAGNTQYF.

The chain uses TRBV4-3 and TRBJ1-2; the D call of TRBD1 rests on TCRdb alone, since no DNA is present to check it. The CDR3 length is 15 residues. Germline values: CDR1 LGHNA, CDR2 YSLEER. The CDR3 sequence is CASSQGVDSLYGYTF.

CDR3 sequence: CASSNRDRGFHEQFF. The gene calls are TRBV3-1 and TRBJ2-1; TCRdb's D gene call, TRBD1, goes unchecked for lack of DNA. The CDR3 totals 15 residues. Germline V gene sequence: CDR1 LGHDT, CDR2 YNNKEL (reference sequence).